The rows below give T cell receptor beta chains drawn from one sample of a study of blood T cell repertoires in COVID-19. The repertoire was sequenced with immunoSEQ multiplex PCR; TCRdb's copy has only in-frame clones and lacks some. The data show some 100,000 clones, with roughly 91% seen just once and 4.5% to 5.5% held by the top ten. The sample was peripheral blood. These receptors originate from an elderly woman with active COVID-19. The CDR3 runs from the conserved cysteine through the conserved F or W. D genes are given only for firm matches. Not every row has a clone size; where given, it reads once, few, many or a size class.

j_call clone_size cdr3_length v_call d_call cdr3_aa cdr3_nt
TRBJ1-4 - 14 TRBV2 - CASSLGQVNEKLFF TGTGCCAGCAGTCTGGGACAAGTTAATGAAAAACTGTTTTTT
TRBJ2-7 - 15 TRBV28 TRBD2 CASSLTSGRINEQYF TGTGCCAGCAGCCTGACTAGCGGGAGGATCAACGAGCAGTACTTC
TRBJ2-7 - 15 TRBV18 - CASSPREGGRYEQYF TGTGCCAGCTCACCACGTGAGGGAGGAAGATACGAGCAGTACTTC
TRBJ2-3 - 15 TRBV6-5 - CASRKQALVTDTQYF TGTGCCAGCAGGAAACAGGCCCTAGTCACAGATACGCAGTATTTT
TRBJ2-3 - 15 TRBV6-5 TRBD1 CASRPTGGRADTQYF TGTGCCAGCAGGCCGACAGGGGGCCGGGCAGATACGCAGTATTTT
TRBJ2-3 - 13 TRBV11-3 - CASSSVRGDTQYF TGTGCCAGCAGCTCCGTACGCGGAGATACGCAGTATTTT
TRBJ2-2 once 17 TRBV7-9 TRBD2 CASSLGPGLGVYGELFF TGTGCCAGCAGCTTAGGGCCGGGACTAGGAGTTTACGGGGAGCTGTTTTTT
TRBJ2-7 few 16 TRBV18 TRBD2 CASSLLGTSGRVEQYF TGTGCCAGCTCACTGCTCGGGACTAGCGGGAGGGTTGAGCAGTACTTC
TRBJ1-2 once 15 TRBV28 - CASSPGGATNYGYTF TGTGCCAGCAGCCCGGGGGGGGCTACCAACTATGGCTACACCTTC
TRBJ2-1 - 13 TRBV5-4 TRBD2 CASSLVPGEGQFF TGTGCCAGCAGCTTGGTGCCTGGGGAGGGTCAGTTCTTC